Described below is a single T cell receptor beta chain sequence and its context. Here immunoSEQ multiplex PCR was the method, and the copy in TCRdb shows in-frame clones only, minus some. The table lists some 130,000 clones, approximately 90% of them singletons. The data were taken from a study of control samples from healthy donors and cancer patients. CDR3 length: 14 residues. In germline, CDR1 is SGHTA, CDR2 FQGNSA. J lost 5 bases, V lost 2 bases, and 6 bases had no gene match. The chain uses TRBV7-2 and TRBJ2-7, with 7 positions matching TRBD1. The sequenced sample consisted of blood. The TCR was taken from a woman younger than 45 in good health. CDR3 sequence (DNA): TGTGCCAGCAGCTTATTCCAGGGGGTCCACGAGCAGTACTTC. The encoded protein is CASSLFQGVHEQYF.